Detailed here is one T cell receptor (beta chain). The CDR3 is made up of 13 amino acids. Germline V gene data show CDR1 as MNHEY and CDR2 as SVGAGI. Trimming cost V 4 bases and J 4 bases, with 10 bases left between them. These data originate in a study of blood T cell repertoires in COVID-19. Sequenced by immunoSEQ multiplex PCR; TCRdb stores in-frame clones only, minus some. The sample has more than 300,000 clones; 90% to 95% are singletons. V is TRBV6-5 and J is TRBJ1-1, with D maybe TRBD1 (5 bases). Material for sequencing was PBMCs or T cells enriched from blood (not recorded which). This receptor was obtained from a woman under 40 who had been exposed to COVID-19. CDR3 sequence: CASSFSGGTEAFF. The CDR3 DNA is TGTGCCAGCAGTTTCTCGGGGGGCACTGAAGCTTTCTTT.